This is a list of T cell receptor beta chains from one sample in a study of PD-1 blockade in classical Hodgkin lymphoma. Data came from immunoSEQ multiplex PCR; TCRdb stores just in-frame clones and leaves some out. The table lists about 33,000 clones, 65% to 80% of them singletons, with approximately 4% in the top ten. Source: peripheral blood mononuclear cells (PBMCs), taken before the fourth cycle of nivolumab. The receptors here all came from a human donor with classical Hodgkin lymphoma. The CDR3 runs from the conserved cysteine through the conserved F or W. Each record gives: CDR3 protein, CDR3 DNA, D gene, J gene, V gene, clone size. A D gene is named only where the DNA matches it firmly. Where a row states a size, it is once, few, many or the class of an expanded clone; other rows omit it.

CASSQATSGAYNEQFF	TGCGCCAGCAGCCAAGCGACTAGCGGGGCCTACAATGAGCAGTTCTTC	TRBD2	TRBJ2-1	TRBV4-1	NA
CSVDWTGNEQYF	TGCAGCGTTGACTGGACCGGGAATGAGCAGTACTTC	NA	TRBJ2-5	TRBV29-1	NA
CASRNRGNYGYTF	TGTGCCAGCAGGAACAGGGGAAACTATGGCTACACCTTC	TRBD1	TRBJ1-2	TRBV6-6	NA
CASSHPGTGRAEAFF	TGCGCCAGCAGCCACCCCGGGACAGGGAGGGCTGAAGCTTTCTTT	TRBD1	TRBJ1-1	TRBV4-3	medium-sized
CASSQDRAGAGYEQYF	TGCGCCAGCAGCCAAGATCGAGCAGGGGCGGGATACGAGCAGTACTTC	NA	TRBJ2-7	TRBV4-3	NA
CASSYGTGRFGYTF	TGTGCCAGCAGTTACGGGACAGGGCGGTTTGGCTACACCTTC	TRBD1	TRBJ1-2	TRBV6-5	NA
CASSLGGPPFEAFF	TGTGCCAGCAGTTTAGGAGGTCCTCCGTTTGAAGCTTTCTTT	NA	TRBJ1-1	TRBV27	once
CASSEPILGGRSYEQYF	TGTGCCAGCAGTGAACCGATCCTTGGCGGGCGCTCCTACGAGCAGTACTTC	NA	TRBJ2-7	TRBV2	NA
CASTLRGANVLTF	TGTGCCAGTACCCTTAGGGGGGCCAACGTCCTGACTTTC	NA	TRBJ2-6	TRBV19	NA
CASRPPLSAGELFF	TGTGCCAGCAGGCCACCTCTTAGCGCCGGGGAGCTGTTTTTT	NA	TRBJ2-2	TRBV28	NA
CASLTWDRSNYGYTF	TGTGCCAGCTTAACTTGGGACAGGTCTAACTATGGCTACACCTTC	TRBD1	TRBJ1-2	TRBV6-1	NA
CASSLLDRASGANVLTF	TGTGCCAGCAGCCTTTTGGACAGGGCGTCTGGGGCCAACGTCCTGACTTTC	TRBD1	TRBJ2-6	TRBV7-2	NA
CASSSRYSDWGMNTEAFF	TGTGCCAGCAGCTCCCGTTATTCGGACTGGGGGATGAACACTGAAGCTTTCTTT	NA	TRBJ1-1	TRBV11-3	NA
CASSGNFKQQYF	TGTGCCAGCAGTGGGAACTTCAAACAGCAGTACTTC	NA	TRBJ2-7	TRBV7-2	NA
CASSSFPGELFF	TGTGCCAGCAGCTCTTTTCCCGGGGAGCTGTTTTTT	NA	TRBJ2-2	TRBV7-2	NA
CASSVPGKGAGNTIYF	TGTGCCAGCAGCGTACCTGGGAAGGGGGCAGGAAACACCATATATTTT	TRBD1	TRBJ1-3	TRBV9	few
CASSQDRSVRGTEAFF	TGCGCCAGCAGCCAAGATCGGTCCGTTCGGGGCACTGAAGCTTTCTTT	NA	TRBJ1-1	TRBV4-3	medium-sized
CASSPTGGSGETQYF	TGTGCCAGTAGTCCGACAGGGGGCAGCGGCGAGACCCAGTACTTC	TRBD1	TRBJ2-5	TRBV19	NA
CASSPRTSGSLGDTQYF	TGTGCCAGCAGCCCTCGGACTAGCGGGAGTTTAGGGGATACGCAGTATTTT	TRBD2	TRBJ2-3	TRBV9	NA
CASSPTGSSGANVLTF	TGTGCCAGCAGCCCGACAGGGAGCTCTGGGGCCAACGTCCTGACTTTC	TRBD1	TRBJ2-6	TRBV7-6	NA
CASSWTGGNSPLHF	TGTGCCAGCAGTTGGACTGGAGGTAATTCACCCCTCCACTTC	NA	TRBJ2-7	TRBV28	NA
CASSLVWTASYNEQFF	TGTGCCAGCAGCCTCGTTTGGACAGCCTCCTACAATGAGCAGTTCTTC	NA	TRBJ2-1	TRBV28	NA
CAWSEGDRIKNIQYF	TGTGCCTGGAGTGAAGGAGACCGAATTAAAAACATTCAGTACTTC	NA	TRBJ2-4	TRBV30	NA
CASTAFTGNTIYF	TGCGCCAGCACGGCGTTCACTGGAAACACCATATATTTT	NA	TRBJ1-3	TRBV10-2	NA
CASSQGFESYEQYF	TGCGCCAGCAGCCAAGGTTTCGAGTCCTACGAGCAGTACTTC	NA	TRBJ2-7	TRBV4-3	NA
CASSPGPFEKLFF	TGTGCCAGCAGTCCGGGTCCTTTCGAAAAACTGTTTTTT	NA	TRBJ1-4	TRBV27	NA
CASSQLLLAGGEQYF	TGCGCCAGCAGCCAACTATTGCTAGCGGGAGGCGAGCAGTACTTC	TRBD2	TRBJ2-7	TRBV4-3	NA
CASSAIFGGQGRNTEAFF	TGTGCCAGCTCAGCAATTTTTGGGGGACAGGGAAGGAACACTGAAGCTTTCTTT	TRBD1	TRBJ1-1	TRBV18	NA
CAISESAAREAFF	TGTGCCATCAGTGAGTCGGCGGCCCGTGAAGCTTTCTTT	NA	TRBJ1-1	TRBV10-3	NA
CASSQRRDRVLSDYTF	TGTGCCAGCAGCCAAAGGAGGGACCGGGTGCTAAGTGACTACACCTTC	NA	TRBJ1-2	TRBV4-2	NA
CASSRIRAGFPAADTQYF	TGCGCCAGCAGTCGGATAAGGGCGGGATTCCCGGCAGCAGATACGCAGTATTTT	NA	TRBJ2-3	TRBV23-1	NA
CASRLDVASGRSRNEQFF	TGTGCAAGTCGCTTAGATGTCGCTAGCGGGAGGTCGCGCAATGAGCAGTTCTTC	NA	TRBJ2-1	TRBV12-2	once
CASSPTIFGSGDEQYF	TGTGCCAGCAGTCCCACTATTTTCGGGAGCGGGGACGAGCAGTACTTC	TRBD2	TRBJ2-7	TRBV28	medium-sized
CATGGGSGTQYF	TGTGCCACGGGAGGGGGGTCCGGGACCCAGTACTTC	TRBD2	TRBJ2-5	TRBV7-6	NA
CASSLAGSGNTIYF	TGTGCCAGCAGCTTAGCAGGGTCTGGAAACACCATATATTTT	NA	TRBJ1-3	TRBV7-9	NA
CASSPLVGTAYNEQFF	TGTGCCAGCAGCCCCCTAGTGGGGACAGCCTACAATGAGCAGTTCTTC	TRBD1	TRBJ2-1	TRBV28	NA
CASSYSPSGGTDTQYF	TGTGCCAGCAGTTACTCGCCAAGCGGGGGCACAGATACGCAGTATTTT	TRBD2	TRBJ2-3	TRBV6-5	NA
CASSPGQESYYGYTF	TGCGCCAGCAGCCCCGGACAGGAATCTTACTATGGCTACACCTTC	TRBD1	TRBJ1-2	TRBV4-1	few
CAWMEYGEQFF	TGTGCCTGGATGGAGTATGGTGAGCAGTTCTTC	NA	TRBJ2-1	TRBV30	few
CASSLRRAGGDTQYF	TGTGCCAGCAGCTTAAGGCGGGCCGGGGGAGATACGCAGTATTTT	NA	TRBJ2-3	TRBV7-2	NA
CAWSGTSGRAYEQYF	TGTGCCTGGAGTGGGACTAGCGGGAGGGCGTACGAGCAGTACTTC	TRBD2	TRBJ2-7	TRBV30	medium-sized
CASCFGNNYGYTF	TGTGCCAGTTGTTTCGGTAACAACTATGGCTACACCTTC	NA	TRBJ1-2	TRBV19	NA
CASSLSSSFEQFF	TGTGCCAGCAGTTTATCGAGTAGCTTTGAGCAGTTCTTC	NA	TRBJ2-1	TRBV27	NA
CASSLVANTEAFF	TGTGCCAGCAGCTTAGTAGCTAACACTGAAGCTTTCTTT	NA	TRBJ1-1	TRBV11-3	NA
CASSSWGSLNTEAFF	TGTGCCAGCAGCTCTTGGGGGAGCTTGAACACTGAAGCTTTCTTT	NA	TRBJ1-1	TRBV7-2	NA